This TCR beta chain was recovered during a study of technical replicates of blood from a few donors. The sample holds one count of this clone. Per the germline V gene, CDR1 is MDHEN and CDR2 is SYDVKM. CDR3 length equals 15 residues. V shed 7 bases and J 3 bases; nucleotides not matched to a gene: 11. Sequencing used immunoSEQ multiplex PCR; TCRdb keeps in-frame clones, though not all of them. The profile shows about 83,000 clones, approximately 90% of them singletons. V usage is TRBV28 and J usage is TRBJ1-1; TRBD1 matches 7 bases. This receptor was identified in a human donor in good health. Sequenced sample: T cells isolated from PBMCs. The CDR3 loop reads CASTLEGAIDTEAFF. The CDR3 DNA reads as TGTGCCAGCACCCTTGAGGGGGCCATAGACACTGAAGCTTTCTTT.